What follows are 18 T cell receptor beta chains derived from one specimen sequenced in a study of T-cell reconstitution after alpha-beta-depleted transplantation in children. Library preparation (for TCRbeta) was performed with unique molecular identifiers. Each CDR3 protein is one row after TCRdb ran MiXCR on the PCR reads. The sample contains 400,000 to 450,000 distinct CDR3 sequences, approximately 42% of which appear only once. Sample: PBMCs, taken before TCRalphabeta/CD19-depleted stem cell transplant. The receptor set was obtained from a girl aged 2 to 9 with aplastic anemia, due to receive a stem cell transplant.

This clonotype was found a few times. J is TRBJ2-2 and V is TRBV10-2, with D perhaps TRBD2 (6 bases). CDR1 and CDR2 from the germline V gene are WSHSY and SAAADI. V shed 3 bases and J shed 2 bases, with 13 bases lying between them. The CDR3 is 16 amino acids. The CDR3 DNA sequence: TGCGCCAGCAGTGATACCGGGACTGGTAACACCGGGGAGCTGTTTTTT. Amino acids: CASSDTGTGNTGELFF.

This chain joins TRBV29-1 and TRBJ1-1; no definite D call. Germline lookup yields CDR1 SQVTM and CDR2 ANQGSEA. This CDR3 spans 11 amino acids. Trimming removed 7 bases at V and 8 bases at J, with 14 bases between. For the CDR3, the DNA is TGCAGCGCTGTCTTTGTGAGGGAAGCTTTCTTT. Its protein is CSAVFVREAFF.

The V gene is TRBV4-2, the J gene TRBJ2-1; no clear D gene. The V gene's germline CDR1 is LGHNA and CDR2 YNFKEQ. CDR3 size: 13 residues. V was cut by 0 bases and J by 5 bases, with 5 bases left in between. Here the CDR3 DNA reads TGTGCCAGCAGCCAAGATTCAGACAATGAGCAGTTCTTC. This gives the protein CASSQDSDNEQFF.

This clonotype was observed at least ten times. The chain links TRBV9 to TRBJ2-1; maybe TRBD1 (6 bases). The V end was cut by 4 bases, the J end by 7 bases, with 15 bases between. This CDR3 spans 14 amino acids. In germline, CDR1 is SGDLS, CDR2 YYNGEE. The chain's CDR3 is CASSLSVGGNEQFF. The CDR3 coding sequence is TGTGCCAGCAGCCTTAGCGTAGGGGGAAATGAGCAGTTCTTC.

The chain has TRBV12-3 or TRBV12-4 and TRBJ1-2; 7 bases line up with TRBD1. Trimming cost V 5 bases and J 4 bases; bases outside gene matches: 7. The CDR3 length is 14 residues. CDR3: CASSRDRPIYGYTF. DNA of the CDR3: TGTGCCAGCAGTCGGGACAGACCAATCTATGGCTACACCTTC.

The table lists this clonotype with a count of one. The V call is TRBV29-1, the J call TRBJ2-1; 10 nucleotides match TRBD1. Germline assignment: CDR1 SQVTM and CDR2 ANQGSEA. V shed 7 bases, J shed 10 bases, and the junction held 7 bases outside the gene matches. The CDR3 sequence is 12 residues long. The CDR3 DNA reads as TGCAGCGGGGGACAGGGGACTGAAGAGCAGTTCTTC. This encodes CSGGQGTEEQFF.

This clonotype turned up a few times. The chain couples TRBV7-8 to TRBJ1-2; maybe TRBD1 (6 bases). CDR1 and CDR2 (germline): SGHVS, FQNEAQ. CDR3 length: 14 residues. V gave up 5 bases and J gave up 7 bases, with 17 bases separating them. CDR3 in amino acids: CASSRIIQGGGYTF. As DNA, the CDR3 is TGTGCCAGCAGCCGTATAATACAGGGCGGTGGCTACACCTTC.

CDR3 in DNA: TGTGCCAGCAGCCCCGGGGAGGGCAGGGGCGGGCAGCCCCAGCATTTT. It is translated as CASSPGEGRGGQPQHF. J is TRBJ1-5 and V is TRBV11-2; TRBD1 is a possible D gene (6 bases). CDR1 is SGHAT, CDR2 FQNNGV, per germline. The CDR3 extends over 16 amino acids. Trimming stripped 5 bases from V and 7 bases from J, with 21 bases between.

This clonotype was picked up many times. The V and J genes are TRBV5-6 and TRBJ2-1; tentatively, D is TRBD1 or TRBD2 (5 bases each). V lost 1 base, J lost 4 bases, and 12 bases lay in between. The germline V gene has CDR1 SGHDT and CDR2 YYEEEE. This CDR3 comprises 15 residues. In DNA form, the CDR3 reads TGTGCCAGCAGCTTGTTCGGGGCAAGGTACAATGAGCAGTTCTTC. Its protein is CASSLFGARYNEQFF.

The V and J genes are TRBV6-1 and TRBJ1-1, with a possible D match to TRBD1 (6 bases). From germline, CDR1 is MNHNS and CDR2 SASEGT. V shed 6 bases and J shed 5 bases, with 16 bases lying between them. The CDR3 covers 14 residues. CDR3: CASSGRRGGTEAFF. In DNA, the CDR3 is TGTGCCAGCAGCGGACGCAGGGGAGGGACTGAAGCTTTCTTT.

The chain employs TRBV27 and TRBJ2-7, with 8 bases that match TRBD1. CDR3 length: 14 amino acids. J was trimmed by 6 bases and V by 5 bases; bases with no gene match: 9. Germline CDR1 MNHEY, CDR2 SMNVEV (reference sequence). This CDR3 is CASSTHRDRSEQYF. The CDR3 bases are TGTGCCAGCAGTACCCACCGGGACAGGAGCGAGCAGTACTTC.

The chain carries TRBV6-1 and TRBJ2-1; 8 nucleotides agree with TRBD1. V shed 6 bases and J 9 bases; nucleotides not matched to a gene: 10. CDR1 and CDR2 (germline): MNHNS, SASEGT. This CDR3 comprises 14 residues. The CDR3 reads CASSPGSGGGEQFF. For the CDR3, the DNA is TGTGCCAGCAGCCCCGGGTCAGGGGGCGGTGAGCAGTTCTTC.

The CDR3 DNA sequence: TGTGCCAGCAGCTTAGAAGGCCCGCGTGGGCCAGATACGCAGTATTTT. Translating it yields CASSLEGPRGPDTQYF. The rearrangement links TRBV7-8 to TRBJ2-3; D gene unclear. The germline V and J ends were trimmed by 1 base and 4 bases, with 15 bases remaining between them. The CDR3 is 16 amino acids. The germline CDR1 and CDR2 sequences are SGHVS and FQNEAQ.

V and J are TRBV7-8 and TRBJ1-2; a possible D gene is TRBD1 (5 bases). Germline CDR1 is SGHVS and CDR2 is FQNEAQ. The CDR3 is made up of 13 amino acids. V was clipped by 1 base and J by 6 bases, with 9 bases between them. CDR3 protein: CASSLEQGHGYTF. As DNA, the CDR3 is TGTGCCAGCAGCTTAGAGCAGGGTCATGGCTACACCTTC.

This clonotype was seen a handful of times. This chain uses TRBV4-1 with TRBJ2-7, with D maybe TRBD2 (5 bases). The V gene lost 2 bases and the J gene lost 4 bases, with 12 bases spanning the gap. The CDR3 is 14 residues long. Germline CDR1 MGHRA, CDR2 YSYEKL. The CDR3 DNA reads TGCGCCAGCAGCCAAACAGAGGGAGCTTACGAGCAGTACTTC. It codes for CASSQTEGAYEQYF.

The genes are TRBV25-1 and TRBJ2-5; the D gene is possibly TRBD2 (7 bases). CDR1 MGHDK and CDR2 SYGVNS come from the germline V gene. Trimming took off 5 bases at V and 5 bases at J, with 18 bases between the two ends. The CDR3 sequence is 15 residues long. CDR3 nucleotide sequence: TGTGCCAGCAGTTTCCCGAGGGGGGGAGGGGAGACCCAGTACTTC. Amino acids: CASSFPRGGGETQYF. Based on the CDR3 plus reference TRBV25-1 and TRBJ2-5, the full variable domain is EADIYQTPRYLVIGTGKKITLECSQTMGHDKMYWYQQDPGMELHLIHYSYGVNSTEKGDLSSESTVSRIRTEHFPLTLESARPSHTSQYLCASSFPRGGGETQYFGPGTRLLVL.

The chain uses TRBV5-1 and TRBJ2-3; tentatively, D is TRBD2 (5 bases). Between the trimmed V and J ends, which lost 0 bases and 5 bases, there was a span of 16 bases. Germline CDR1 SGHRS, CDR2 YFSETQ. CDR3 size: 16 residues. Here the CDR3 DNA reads TGCGCCAGCAGCTTGGGACGGGAACAAATGCGAGATACGCAGTATTTT. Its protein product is CASSLGREQMRDTQYF.

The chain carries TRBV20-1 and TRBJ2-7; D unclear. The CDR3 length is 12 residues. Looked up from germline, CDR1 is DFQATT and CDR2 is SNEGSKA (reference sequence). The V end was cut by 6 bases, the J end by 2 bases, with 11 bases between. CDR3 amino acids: CSAPDKTYEQYF. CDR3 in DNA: TGCAGTGCCCCAGATAAAACCTACGAGCAGTACTTC.